The 8 T cell receptor beta chains in this list originate from one sample, sequenced in a study of blood T cell repertoires in COVID-19. Sequenced by immunoSEQ multiplex PCR; TCRdb stores in-frame clones only, minus some. The sample gives tens of thousands of clones, 82% of which show up once; roughly 27% is in the top ten. Material for sequencing was peripheral blood. Receptors were obtained from a human donor in a cohort sampled during active COVID-19.

The genes are TRBV11-2 and TRBJ1-1, with 7 bases aligning to TRBD1. This CDR3 is 15 amino acids long. V was pared by 5 bases and J by 0 bases, with 6 bases of the junction left unmatched. Per germline, CDR1 SGHAT and CDR2 FQNNGV. The CDR3 nucleotides read TGTGCCAGCAGCCGACAGGGCAGAATGAACACTGAAGCTTTCTTT. Its translation: CASSRQGRMNTEAFF. The variable domain in full, completed from reference TRBV11-2 and TRBJ1-1, reads EAGVAQSPRYKIIEKRQSVAFWCNPISGHATLYWYQQILGQGPKLLIQFQNNGVVDDSQLPKDRFSAERLKGVDSTLKIQPAKLEDSAVYLCASSRQGRMNTEAFFGQGTRLTVV.

This clone has more than one count but fewer than ten. The genes are TRBV4-1 and TRBJ1-4, with D possibly being TRBD1 (6 bases). Germline V gives CDR1 MGHRA, CDR2 YSYEKL. The CDR3 is 18 amino acids. Trimming shortened V by 1 base and J by 5 bases, and 20 bases separated the two germline ends. The CDR3 DNA is TGCGCCAGCAGCCAAGCCCCGAGGGGGGGAGGGGGAAATGAAAAACTGTTTTTT. The encoded protein is CASSQAPRGGGGNEKLFF.

This clone was counted only a few times. The CDR3 reads CASSINRGSGNTIYF. The CDR3 DNA is TGTGCCAGTAGTATTAACAGGGGCTCTGGAAACACCATATATTTT. The chain uses TRBV19 and TRBJ1-3; TRBD1 aligns across 7 bases. CDR3 length: 15 amino acids. Germline V lookup: CDR1 LNHDA, CDR2 SQIVND (reference sequence). V shed 3 bases, J shed 0 bases, and the junction held 2 bases outside the gene matches.

The count of this clone is one. The chain recombines TRBV10-3 with TRBJ1-2; 9 nucleotides align to TRBD1. J was trimmed by 1 base and V by 5 bases; bases with no gene match: 2. CDR1 ENHRY and CDR2 SYGVKD come from the germline V gene. The CDR3 runs to 14 residues. CDR3 bases: TGTGCCATCAGTCAGGACAGGGGTAACTATGGCTACACCTTC. It specifies CAISQDRGNYGYTF.

The chain links TRBV28 to TRBJ2-5; 8 nucleotides align to TRBD1. Trimming cost V 6 bases and J 1 base; bases outside gene matches: 4. Germline CDR1 MDHEN, CDR2 SYDVKM. The CDR3 consists of 14 residues. The CDR3 coding sequence is TGTGCCAGCAGGCCAGGGGGCTTCCAAGAGACCCAGTACTTC. It specifies CASRPGGFQETQYF. The variable domain in full, with the rest retrieved from reference TRBV28 and TRBJ2-5, is DVKVTQSSRYLVKRTGEKVFLECVQDMDHENMFWYRQDPGLGLRLIYFSYDVKMKEKGDIPEGYSVSREKKERFSLILESASTNQTSMYLCASRPGGFQETQYFGPGTRLLVL.

J is TRBJ2-1 and V is TRBV12-3 or TRBV12-4, with D perhaps matching TRBD1 (6 bases). The CDR3 extends over 11 amino acids. Trimming took off 6 bases at V and 10 bases at J, with 10 bases between the two ends. The CDR3 sequence: CASRLQGEQFF. The CDR3 DNA sequence: TGTGCCAGCAGGCTGCAGGGGGAGCAGTTCTTC.

CDR3 amino acids: CASSQEGTGSNEKLFF. CDR3 in DNA: TGCGCCAGCAGCCAAGAGGGGACAGGCTCGAATGAAAAACTGTTTTTT. The chain links TRBV4-1 to TRBJ1-4; 8 bases align to TRBD1. Germline lookup yields CDR1 MGHRA and CDR2 YSYEKL. The CDR3 loop spans 16 amino acids. V was clipped by 0 bases and J by 5 bases; unmatched bases: 5.

The rearrangement joins TRBV7-2 to TRBJ2-1, with D tentatively TRBD1 (6 bases). Between the trimmed V and J ends, which lost 5 bases and 3 bases, there was a span of 14 bases. Germline V gene lookup returns CDR1 SGHTA and CDR2 FQGNSA. There are 15 residues in the CDR3. The CDR3 protein is CASSMDSRNYNEQFF. CDR3 in DNA: TGTGCCAGCAGCATGGACAGCCGGAACTACAATGAGCAGTTCTTC. The full variable domain, its missing parts supplied by reference TRBV7-2 and TRBJ2-1, is GAGVSQSPSNKVTEKGKDVELRCDPISGHTALYWYRQSLGQGLEFLIYFQGNSAPDKSGLPSDRFSAERTGGSVSTLTIQRTQQEDSAVYLCASSMDSRNYNEQFFGPGTRLTVL.